The clone carrying this T cell receptor (beta chain) showed up just a few times. Its antigen remains unidentified. This entry belongs to a study of beta chain features in type 1 diabetes. The study, taken as a whole, reports: Any role of HLA type in TCRB rearrangement remained unresolved here.

With V trimmed by 4 bases and J by 4 bases, 5 bases remained unmatched. The CDR3 is 15 amino acids. Germline loops: CDR1 SGHNT, CDR2 YYREEE (reference sequence). What was sequenced were expressed TCRB transcripts, since all of the isolated RNA had been reverse transcribed. Generated by immunoSEQ multiplex PCR, the TCRdb table keeps only in-frame clones and is missing some. The sample has 160,000 or so clones; around 10% are singletons. This TCR was recovered from a man aged 18 to 35 in good health. This chain joins TRBV5-4 and TRBJ2-1; 10 positions match TRBD2. Sequencing was done on a sample of central memory CD4+ T cells from blood. The CDR3 sequence is CASSHTSGDYNEQFF. As DNA, the CDR3 is TGTGCCAGCAGCCACACTAGCGGGGATTACAATGAGCAGTTCTTC. The full variable domain, its missing parts supplied by reference TRBV5-4 and TRBJ2-1, is ETGVTQSPTHLIKTRGQQVTLRCSSQSGHNTVSWYQQALGQGPQFIFQYYREEENGRGNFPPRFSGLQFPNYSSELNVNALELDDSALYLCASSHTSGDYNEQFFGPGTRLTVL.